One sample yielded the 32 T cell receptor beta chains listed below, sequenced in a study of brain T cells in children with intractable seizures. Sequenced by immunoSEQ multiplex PCR; TCRdb stores in-frame clones only, minus some. The sample contains about 320,000 clones, more than 85% of which appear only once. Time point noted: blood from clinic visit 5 months post-surgery; TSC patient then seizure free. Material: peripheral blood, obtained 4 to 6 months after surgery. Receptors were obtained from a boy under three years old with tuberous sclerosis and intractable seizures.

The chain is built from TRBV9 and TRBJ2-7; TRBD2 matches at 9 bases. The CDR3 runs 14 residues. The J segment lost 2 bases and the V segment lost 0 bases, leaving 0 bases of the junction unmatched. The germline CDR1 and CDR2 sequences are SGDLS and YYNGEE. The DNA for the CDR3 is TGTGCCAGCAGCGTAGGACTAGCGGCCTACGAGCAGTACTTC. Protein sequence: CASSVGLAAYEQYF. The full variable domain, in which reference TRBV9 and TRBJ2-7 provide the parts outside the CDR3, is DSGVTQTPKHLITATGQRVTLRCSPRSGDLSVYWYQQSLDQGLQFLIQYYNGEERAKGNILERFSAQQFPDLHSELNLSSLELGDSALYFCASSVGLAAYEQYFGPGTRLTVT.

The gene calls are TRBV30 and TRBJ2-7; TRBD2 aligns across 10 bases. V lost 4 bases, J lost 6 bases, and 3 bases stayed unmatched. The CDR3 runs 12 residues. Germline loops: CDR1 GTSNPN, CDR2 SVGIG (reference sequence). The CDR3 DNA reads as TGTGCCTGGAACAGCGGGGGGGCCGAGCAGTACTTC. Translation: CAWNSGGAEQYF. Full variable domain (outside the CDR3, taken from reference TRBV30 and TRBJ2-7): SQTIHQWPATLVQPVGSPLSLECTVEGTSNPNLYWYRQAAGRGLQLLFYSVGIGQISSEVPQNLSASRPQDRQFILSSKKLLLSDSGFYLCAWNSGGAEQYFGPGTRLTVT.

The chain is built from TRBV15 and TRBJ2-7; the D gene is possibly TRBD1 (5 bases). V lost 3 bases to trimming and J lost 0 bases, with 12 bases between them. Germline V gene lookup returns CDR1 LNHNV and CDR2 YYDKDF (reference sequence). The CDR3 has 15 amino acids. In nucleotides, the CDR3 is TGTGCCACCAGCAGGAAAAACAGGAGCTCCTACGAGCAGTACTTC. This gives the protein CATSRKNRSSYEQYF.

V usage is TRBV13 and J usage is TRBJ2-1; weak D call: TRBD1 (6 bases). Per the germline V gene, CDR1 is PRHDT and CDR2 is FYEKMQ (reference sequence). Trimming removed 6 bases from V and 0 bases from J, with 12 bases in between. The CDR3 covers 15 residues. CDR3 bases: TGTGCCAGCAGAATGACAGGTCACTCCTACAATGAGCAGTTCTTC. Amino acids: CASRMTGHSYNEQFF.

This chain connects TRBV12-3 or TRBV12-4 to TRBJ2-3; D is possibly TRBD1 (6 bases). Deletions cut 9 bases from V and 2 bases from J, with 12 bases between. The CDR3 spans 13 residues. CDR3 loop: CASTRGTTDTQYF. The CDR3 DNA follows: TGTGCCAGTACTAGGGGGACCACAGATACGCAGTATTTT.

The V call is TRBV9, the J call TRBJ2-6, with no clear D. With 0 bases removed from V and 0 bases from J, the gap between germline ends came to 4 bases. Germline CDR1 and CDR2: SGDLS and YYNGEE. This CDR3 has 15 residues. This CDR3 is CASSVGGSGANVLTF. Here the CDR3 DNA reads TGTGCCAGCAGCGTAGGCGGCTCTGGGGCCAACGTCCTGACTTTC.

V and J are TRBV6-5 and TRBJ1-2; a weak D match, TRBD1 (6 bases). There are 14 residues in the CDR3. V lost 7 bases and J lost 2, with 14 bases in between. Germline V CDR1 and CDR2: MNHEY, SVGAGI. CDR3 in amino acids: CASNRSGGNYGYTF. The CDR3 coding sequence is TGTGCCAGCAATCGAAGCGGGGGCAACTATGGCTACACCTTC.

Of note for this clone: A read error may produce the germline difference seen at one junction end. The chain links TRBV9 to TRBJ1-4; perhaps TRBD1 as D (5 bases). CDR3 length equals 15 residues. Germline CDR1 reads SGDLS; CDR2 reads YYNGEE. The CDR3 spells CASSPRGGDNKKLFF. The CDR3 coding sequence is TGTGCCAGCAGCCCACGGGGAGGGGATAATAAAAAACTGTTTTTT.

The CDR3 DNA follows: TGTGCCAGCAGCTTAGGCCCCCTACTTGCAACTAATGAAAAACTGTTTTTT. Translated, it gives CASSLGPLLATNEKLFF. The rearrangement links TRBV7-9 to TRBJ1-4; D remains unclear. Germline V gene sequence: CDR1 SEHNR, CDR2 FQNEAQ (reference sequence). CDR3 length equals 17 residues. V was clipped by 1 base and J by 0 bases, with 12 bases between them.

The CDR3 spells CASSWEGGTEAFF. In DNA form, the CDR3 reads TGTGCCAGTAGTTGGGAGGGAGGCACTGAAGCTTTCTTT. This rearrangement joins TRBV19 to TRBJ1-1; D is ambiguous. Looked up from germline, CDR1 is LNHDA and CDR2 is SQIVND (reference sequence). Trimming took 5 bases from V and 4 from J, leaving 11 bases between them. This CDR3 is 13 amino acids long.

This clone was counted only a few times. CDR3: CATSAGSHRRSQPQHF. The CDR3 region has the DNA TGTGCCACCAGCGCCGGGAGTCATAGACGGAGTCAGCCCCAGCATTTT. The genes are TRBV15 and TRBJ1-5, with D uncertain. The germline V gene encodes CDR1 LNHNV and CDR2 YYDKDF (reference sequence). Between the trimmed V and J ends, which lost 5 bases and 6 bases, there was a span of 20 bases. CDR3 length: 16 residues.

The rearrangement uses TRBV2 and TRBJ1-2; TRBD1 agrees at 8 bases. CDR3 length: 13 amino acids. Germline loops: CDR1 SNHLY, CDR2 FYNNEI. The V and J ends lost 3 bases and 8 bases, in that order; junction bases with no gene match: 5. The CDR3 protein is CASSENRGGGYTF. For the CDR3, the DNA is TGTGCCAGCAGTGAGAACAGGGGGGGAGGCTACACCTTC. The complete variable domain, with remaining parts taken from reference TRBV2 and TRBJ1-2, reads EPEVTQTPSHQVTQMGQEVILRCVPISNHLYFYWYRQILGQKVEFLVSFYNNEISEKSEIFDDQFSVERPDGSNFTLKIRSTKLEDSAMYFCASSENRGGGYTFGSGTRLTVV.

V gene TRBV15 combines with J gene TRBJ2-5; 8 positions agree with TRBD2. Germline-derived CDR1 and CDR2 are LNHNV and YYDKDF (reference sequence). The CDR3 has 16 amino acids. J was trimmed by 4 bases and V by 2 bases; bases with no gene match: 9. In DNA, the CDR3 is TGTGCCACCAGCAGACCGGGACTAGGGGCGGGAGAGACCCAGTACTTC. It specifies CATSRPGLGAGETQYF.

This clone was seen a single time. The chain couples TRBV10-3 to TRBJ2-7; no clear D gene. The CDR3 length is 13 residues. Germline CDR1 and CDR2: ENHRY and SYGVKD. Trimming cost V 8 bases and J 3 bases, with 14 bases left between them. The CDR3 loop is CAISLSEYYEQYF. DNA of the CDR3: TGTGCCATCTCTCTCTCCGAATACTACGAGCAGTACTTC.

In its sample, this clone was seen a few times. The J gene is TRBJ1-1, the V gene TRBV12-3 or TRBV12-4; unclear D gene. V lost 10 bases to trimming and J lost 4 bases, with 16 bases between them. The CDR3 runs 13 residues. CDR3 nucleotide sequence: TGTGCCATCTCCGGCAGGCGGGGCACTGAAGCTTTCTTT. It translates to CAISGRRGTEAFF.

The J gene is TRBJ2-7, the V gene TRBV18, with 8 bases lining up with TRBD1. The CDR3 spans 13 residues. Germline V gene sequence: CDR1 KGHSH, CDR2 LQKENI. V was clipped by 6 bases and J by 5 bases; unmatched bases: 6. The CDR3, as DNA: TGTGCCAGCTCGTCCGGACAGGGCGACGAGCAGTACTTC. Translation: CASSSGQGDEQYF.

The chain carries TRBV13 and TRBJ2-7; D possibly corresponds to TRBD2 (5 bases). The CDR3 sequence is 17 residues long. Trimming removed 5 bases at V and 0 bases at J, with 20 bases between. The germline gives CDR1 PRHDT, CDR2 FYEKMQ (reference sequence). The chain's CDR3 is CASSRTIGRGFSYEQYF. In nucleotides, the CDR3 is TGTGCCAGCAGCCGCACTATCGGACGGGGATTCTCCTACGAGCAGTACTTC.

CDR3 DNA sequence: TGTGCCAGCAGCGTAGCGACCCAGCATTTT. It is translated as CASSVATQHF. The chain links TRBV9 to TRBJ1-5; no firm D call. The CDR3 runs 10 residues. Trimming cost V 0 bases and J 11 bases, with 3 bases left between them. Germline V gives CDR1 SGDLS, CDR2 YYNGEE. Complete variable domain (other parts from reference TRBV9 and TRBJ1-5): DSGVTQTPKHLITATGQRVTLRCSPRSGDLSVYWYQQSLDQGLQFLIQYYNGEERAKGNILERFSAQQFPDLHSELNLSSLELGDSALYFCASSVATQHFGDGTRLSIL.

The genes are TRBV28 and TRBJ2-1, with D maybe TRBD2 (6 bases). This CDR3 contains 15 residues. Trimming removed 2 bases at V and 8 bases at J, with 16 bases between. The V gene's germline CDR1 is MDHEN and CDR2 SYDVKM. CDR3 DNA sequence: TGTGCCAGCAGTTTAAAGGAGGGCCGGGGTTATGAGCAGTTCTTC. Translation: CASSLKEGRGYEQFF.

The chain uses TRBV28 and TRBJ2-7; TRBD1 might be the D (5 bases). CDR1 is MDHEN and CDR2 is SYDVKM in the germline V gene. Between the trimmed V and J ends, which lost 7 bases and 2 bases, there was a span of 15 bases. There are 14 residues in the CDR3. DNA of the CDR3: TGTGCCAGCACCCTAACAGGTTCAACCTACGAGCAGTACTTC. Residues: CASTLTGSTYEQYF.

The CDR3 sequence: CATSRQGPGHYNEKLFF. CDR3 DNA: TGTGCCACCAGCAGACAGGGGCCCGGCCATTATAATGAAAAACTGTTTTTT. V usage is TRBV15 and J usage is TRBJ1-4; tentative D call: TRBD1 (6 bases). CDR3 length: 17 amino acids. V was trimmed by 2 bases and J by 4 bases, leaving 17 bases between them. Per germline, CDR1 LNHNV and CDR2 YYDKDF (reference sequence).

The chain has TRBV7-3 and TRBJ2-3; D is possibly TRBD1 or TRBD2 (5 bases each). The CDR3 spans 13 residues. Germline lookup yields CDR1 SGHTA and CDR2 FQGTGA. Trimming removed 2 bases at V and 4 bases at J, with 7 bases between. The CDR3 loop reads CASSLGGADTQYF. In nucleotides, the CDR3 is TGTGCCAGCAGCTTAGGGGGTGCAGATACGCAGTATTTT.

This clone showed up just once. The V gene is TRBV28, the J gene TRBJ2-7; tentative D call: TRBD2 (5 bases). The V gene's germline CDR1 is MDHEN and CDR2 SYDVKM. The germline V and J ends were trimmed by 4 bases and 6 bases, with 13 bases remaining between them. CDR3 length: 13 amino acids. The CDR3 region is CASSSGKVGEQYF. In DNA, the CDR3 is TGTGCCAGCAGTTCCGGGAAAGTGGGCGAGCAGTACTTC.

V and J are TRBV9 and TRBJ2-7; TRBD2 agrees at 7 bases. Germline assignment: CDR1 SGDLS and CDR2 YYNGEE. This CDR3 contains 16 residues. Trimming took 4 bases from V and 2 from J; bases not matched to a gene: 12. CDR3 residues: CASSTARERGPYEQYF. The CDR3 DNA reads TGTGCCAGCAGCACCGCCAGAGAGCGGGGCCCCTACGAGCAGTACTTC.

The chain links TRBV18 to TRBJ2-4; D remains ambiguous. CDR1 is KGHSH, CDR2 LQKENI, per germline. The CDR3 contains 14 residues. The V end was cut by 3 bases, the J end by 0 bases, with 6 bases between. The CDR3 protein is CASSPDSAKNIQYF. CDR3 DNA: TGTGCCAGCTCACCTGATTCAGCCAAAAACATTCAGTACTTC.

The J gene is TRBJ2-1, the V gene TRBV19; the match to TRBD1 covers 9 bases. The CDR3 is 14 residues long. Per the germline V gene, CDR1 is LNHDA and CDR2 is SQIVND (reference sequence). The junction had 9 bases not matched to a gene; V was cut back by 6 bases and J by 9 bases. In DNA form, the CDR3 reads TGTGCCAGTAGCTTGTCCGGGACAGGGAGTGAGCAGTTCTTC. Its translation: CASSLSGTGSEQFF.

The rearrangement uses TRBV11-3 and TRBJ2-7; 7 positions agree with TRBD1. J lost 0 bases, V lost 4 bases, and 3 bases had no gene match. The CDR3 runs to 14 residues. Germline CDR1 reads SGHNT; CDR2 reads YENEEA. CDR3 coding DNA: TGTGCCAGCAGCTCCCAGGGGGTCTCCTACGAGCAGTACTTC. Protein product: CASSSQGVSYEQYF.

The rearrangement uses TRBV14 and TRBJ1-5, with D tentatively TRBD1 (5 bases). From germline, CDR1 is SGHDN and CDR2 FVKESK. The germline V and J ends were trimmed by 0 bases and 2 bases, with 11 bases remaining between them. The CDR3 consists of 16 residues. This CDR3 reads CASSQDNKGRNQPQHF. The CDR3 region has the DNA TGTGCCAGCAGCCAAGATAATAAGGGACGCAATCAGCCCCAGCATTTT.

V and J are TRBV7-9 and TRBJ1-1; D is unresolved. CDR3 length: 13 residues. Germline CDR1 is SEHNR and CDR2 is FQNEAQ (reference sequence). V gave up 2 bases and J gave up 1 base, with 5 bases separating them. CDR3 protein: CASSLIGNTEAFF. In nucleotides, the CDR3 is TGTGCCAGCAGCTTAATCGGGAACACTGAAGCTTTCTTT.

V gene TRBV19 combines with J gene TRBJ2-2; TRBD2 matches at 12 bases. Germline CDR1 and CDR2: LNHDA and SQIVND (reference sequence). Trimming at V came to 7 bases and at J to 6 bases, leaving 6 bases not matched to a gene. The CDR3 length is 15 residues. The CDR3 region is CASNPTSGSPGELFF. CDR3 nucleotides: TGTGCCAGTAATCCGACTAGCGGGAGTCCCGGGGAGCTGTTTTTT.

This sequence joins TRBV3-1 (or the pseudogene TRBV3-2) and TRBJ2-5; D unclear. This CDR3 contains 12 residues. Germline CDR1 reads LGHDT; CDR2 reads YNNKEL (reference sequence). V gave up 4 bases and J gave up 4 bases, with 7 bases separating them. The CDR3 DNA is TGTGCCAGCAGCCCAGGATTAGAGACCCAGTACTTC. As protein: CASSPGLETQYF.

The chain has TRBV5-4 and TRBJ2-2, with 7 positions matching TRBD1. Per germline, CDR1 SGHNT and CDR2 YYREEE (reference sequence). J gave up 0 bases and V 2 bases, and 4 bases lay outside the gene matches. This CDR3 is built from 16 residues. DNA for the CDR3: TGTGCCAGCAGCTTCGGCCAGGGGGCGAACACCGGGGAGCTGTTTTTT. This gives the protein CASSFGQGANTGELFF.